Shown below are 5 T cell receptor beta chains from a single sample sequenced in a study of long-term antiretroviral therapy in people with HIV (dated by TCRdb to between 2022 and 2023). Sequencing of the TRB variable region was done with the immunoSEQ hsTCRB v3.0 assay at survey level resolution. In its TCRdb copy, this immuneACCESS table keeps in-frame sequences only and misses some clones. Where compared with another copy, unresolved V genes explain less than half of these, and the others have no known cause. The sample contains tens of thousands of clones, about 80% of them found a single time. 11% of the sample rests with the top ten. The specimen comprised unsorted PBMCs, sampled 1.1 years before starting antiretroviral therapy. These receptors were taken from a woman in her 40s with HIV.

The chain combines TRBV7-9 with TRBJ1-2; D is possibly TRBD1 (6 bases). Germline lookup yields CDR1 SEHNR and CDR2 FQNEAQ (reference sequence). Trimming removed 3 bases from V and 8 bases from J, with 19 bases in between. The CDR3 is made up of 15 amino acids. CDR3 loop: CASSLGARDWKGYTF. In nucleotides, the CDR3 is TGTGCCAGCAGCTTGGGGGCGAGGGATTGGAAGGGCTACACCTTC.

For the CDR3, the DNA is TGCGCCAGCAGCCAAGATATCGGCTCCTATAATTCACCCCTCCACTTT. Translated, it gives CASSQDIGSYNSPLHF. The rearrangement uses TRBV4-1 and TRBJ1-6; no reliable D call. CDR1 MGHRA and CDR2 YSYEKL come from the germline V gene. This CDR3 comprises 16 residues. With 0 bases removed from V and 0 bases from J, the gap between germline ends came to 6 bases.

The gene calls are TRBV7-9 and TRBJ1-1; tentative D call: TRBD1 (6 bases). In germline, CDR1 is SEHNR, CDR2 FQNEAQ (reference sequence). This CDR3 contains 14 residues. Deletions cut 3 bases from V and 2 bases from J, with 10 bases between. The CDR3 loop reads CASSFQTGNTEAFF. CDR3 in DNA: TGTGCCAGCAGCTTTCAGACAGGCAACACTGAAGCTTTCTTT.

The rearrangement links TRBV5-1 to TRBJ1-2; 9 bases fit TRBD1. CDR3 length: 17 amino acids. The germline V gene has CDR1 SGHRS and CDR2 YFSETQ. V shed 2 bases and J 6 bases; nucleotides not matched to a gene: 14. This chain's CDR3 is CASSFSPGTGSTDGYTF. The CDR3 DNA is TGCGCCAGCAGCTTTTCTCCCGGGACAGGGAGTACAGATGGCTACACCTTC.

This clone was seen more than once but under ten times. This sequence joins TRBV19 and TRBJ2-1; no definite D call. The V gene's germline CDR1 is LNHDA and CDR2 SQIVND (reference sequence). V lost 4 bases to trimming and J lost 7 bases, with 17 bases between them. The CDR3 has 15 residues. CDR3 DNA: TGTGCCAGTAGTAATCTTCCCCCAGTTGAGAATGAGCAGTTCTTC. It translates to CASSNLPPVENEQFF.